This T cell receptor beta chain came from a study of T cells in Graves' hyperthyroidism and ophthalmopathy. The CDR3 length is 13 residues. The V and J ends lost 2 bases and 4 bases respectively, with 6 bases between them. The germline gives CDR1 SGHVS, CDR2 FNYEAQ. Amplified TCR beta CDR3 regions derived from RNA transcripts. Primed by the HTBI set, a first-round RT-PCR was run on the TCR CDR3. TCRdb recomputed calls from the multiplex PCR reads with MiXCR, one row per CDR3 protein. The profile covers some 350,000 distinct CDR3 sequences, with approximately 15% appearing a single time and roughly a quarter taken by the ten largest. A few counts support this clonotype. As yet, its antigen is unknown. Whole-study findings and limits: Median prediction lead before ophthalmopathy onset was 6.5 to 7 months with the model. Stable hyperthyroidism and ophthalmopathy were separated using 13 V-J signatures.

The sequence was collected from a young woman with Graves' hyperthyroidism that later progressed to Graves' ophthalmopathy. The chain carries TRBV7-6 and TRBJ1-3; D unclear. The sample taken for sequencing was blood. CDR3 sequence (DNA): TGTGCCAGCAGCTTAAACAACGGAAACACCATATATTTT. Its protein is CASSLNNGNTIYF. Drawing the rest from reference TRBV7-6 and TRBJ1-3, the complete variable domain is GAGVSQSPRYKVTKRGQDVALRCDPISGHVSLYWYRQALGQGPEFLTYFNYEAQQDKSGLPNDRFSAERPEGSISTLTIQRTEQRDSAMYRCASSLNNGNTIYFGEGSWLTVV.